Following are 25 T cell receptor beta chains from one sample sequenced in a study of a mutant IDH1 vaccine in newly diagnosed glioma (dated by TCRdb to the early 2020s). The time point label of this sample denotes: baseline, week 1 (first vaccination visit). This specimen's treatment or condition label, per the study, means: pre-vaccination baseline after standard-of-care therapy. Library prep was done by the immunoSEQ multiplex PCR assay. The clones in this table, taken by TCRdb from immuneACCESS, are in-frame only. Not every clone is retained; where verified, under half of the shortfall comes from an unresolved V gene, and the cause of the rest is unknown. Within this sample are roughly 32,000 clones, with 80% to 85% of them counted one time only. The ten largest account for 9% of the sample. This specimen was peripheral blood mononuclear cells (PBMCs), taken from a glioma patient treated with radiotherapy, temozolomide or both. These receptors all stem from a man aged 50 to 60 with glioma. Some clones in this sample may be carry-over from other donors' samples.

This chain connects TRBV13 to TRBJ2-1; 8 bases are a match to TRBD1. V lost 5 bases and J lost 8; bases outside the gene matches: 8. The CDR3 totals 14 residues. CDR1 and CDR2 (germline): PRHDT, FYEKMQ (reference sequence). The CDR3 region is CASSPRTGRYEQFF. The CDR3 DNA sequence: TGTGCCAGCAGCCCCCGGACAGGGAGATATGAGCAGTTCTTC.

This chain joins TRBV9 and TRBJ2-2; no clear D gene. In germline, CDR1 is SGDLS, CDR2 YYNGEE. The CDR3 is 13 amino acids. Trimming took 2 bases from V and 5 from J, leaving 7 bases between them. The CDR3 sequence is CASSVQPTGELFF. CDR3 nucleotide sequence: TGTGCCAGCAGCGTGCAACCTACCGGGGAGCTGTTTTTT.

The chain carries TRBV18 and TRBJ1-2, with D unresolved. Per the germline V gene, CDR1 is KGHSH and CDR2 is LQKENI. This CDR3 spans 16 amino acids. Trimming pared 0 bases from V and 4 bases from J, leaving 15 bases between. CDR3 nucleotide sequence: TGTGCCAGCTCACCACCGTCGGGAGACACCGTCTATGGCTACACCTTC. This encodes CASSPPSGDTVYGYTF.

V is TRBV18 and J is TRBJ1-1; no clear D gene. Trimming removed 6 bases from V and 0 bases from J, with 20 bases in between. The germline gives CDR1 KGHSH, CDR2 LQKENI. The CDR3 runs to 17 residues. This chain's CDR3 is CASSTWGSNRLNTEAFF. In nucleotides, the CDR3 is TGTGCCAGCTCTACCTGGGGATCGAACAGATTGAACACTGAAGCTTTCTTT.

The chain uses TRBV7-9 and TRBJ2-5, with D possibly TRBD2 on 5 matching bases. The CDR3 spans 12 residues. Germline assignment: CDR1 SEHNR and CDR2 FQNEAQ (reference sequence). V lost 4 bases and J lost 7, with 10 bases in between. The CDR3 coding sequence is TGTGCCAGCAGCTACCCCCGGGGGACCCAGTACTTC. It is translated as CASSYPRGTQYF.

The V and J genes are TRBV5-1 and TRBJ2-7, with a weak D call TRBD1 (5 bases). There are 14 residues in the CDR3. Trimming pared 2 bases from V and 3 bases from J, leaving 12 bases between. Germline V gene lookup returns CDR1 SGHRS and CDR2 YFSETQ. The CDR3 DNA reads as TGCGCCAGCAGCTTCCAGGGAAGGGTCTACGAGCAGTACTTC. Amino acids: CASSFQGRVYEQYF.

The gene calls are TRBV7-6 and TRBJ2-1; TRBD2 aligns across 14 bases. The junction had 10 bases not matched to a gene; V was cut back by 1 base and J by 5 bases. CDR1 is SGHVS and CDR2 is FNYEAQ in the germline V gene. The CDR3 is made up of 19 amino acids. This CDR3 is CASSLGPMGLAGEDNEQFF. In nucleotides, the CDR3 is TGTGCCAGCAGCTTAGGCCCCATGGGACTAGCGGGGGAAGACAATGAGCAGTTCTTC.

On this clone: Different DNA sequences within this sample yield the same CDR3. This chain joins TRBV5-4 and TRBJ2-7, with D possibly called TRBD1 or TRBD2 (5 bases each). CDR3 size: 13 residues. Between the trimmed V and J ends, which lost 7 bases and 1 base, there was a span of 12 bases. From germline, CDR1 is SGHNT and CDR2 YYREEE (reference sequence). The CDR3 nucleotides are TGTGCCAGCTCCGGAGGACAATCCTACGAGCAGTACTTC. Residues: CASSGGQSYEQYF.

The chain is built from TRBV30 and TRBJ2-2; 8 positions match TRBD1. The CDR3 is 15 amino acids. Germline CDR1 GTSNPN, CDR2 SVGIG (reference sequence). The J segment lost 4 bases and the V segment lost 1 base, leaving 5 bases of the junction unmatched. The CDR3 here is CAWSAGTGPTGELFF. DNA of the CDR3: TGTGCCTGGAGTGCCGGGACAGGACCCACCGGGGAGCTGTTTTTT. The full variable domain, rest sourced from reference TRBV30 and TRBJ2-2, is SQTIHQWPATLVQPVGSPLSLECTVEGTSNPNLYWYRQAAGRGLQLLFYSVGIGQISSEVPQNLSASRPQDRQFILSSKKLLLSDSGFYLCAWSAGTGPTGELFFGEGSRLTVL.

V is TRBV4-1 and J is TRBJ1-2; possibly TRBD1 for D (5 bases). The CDR3 is made up of 14 amino acids. Trimming stripped 4 bases from V and 2 bases from J, with 11 bases between. Germline values: CDR1 MGHRA, CDR2 YSYEKL. The CDR3 sequence: CASSPTKGNYGYTF. For the CDR3, the DNA is TGCGCCAGCAGCCCCACCAAGGGGAACTATGGCTACACCTTC.

In this sample, this clone turned up a few times. The V gene is TRBV9, the J gene TRBJ2-1; no clear D. CDR1 is SGDLS, CDR2 YYNGEE, per germline. CDR3 size: 13 residues. The V end lost 4 bases, the J end lost 5 bases, and 10 bases lay between the germline ends. As DNA, the CDR3 is TGTGCCAGCAGCCCCGGCAGTAACAATGAGCAGTTCTTC. It translates to CASSPGSNNEQFF.

This clone was counted a single time. The chain employs TRBV7-2 and TRBJ1-1; weak D call: TRBD1 (6 bases). CDR3 size: 11 residues. Trimming cost V 2 bases and J 9 bases, with 7 bases left between them. From germline, CDR1 is SGHTA and CDR2 FQGNSA. In DNA, the CDR3 is TGTGCCAGCAGCTTACGGGGGCAAGCTTTCTTT. It codes for CASSLRGQAFF.

This sequence joins TRBV6-6 and TRBJ2-5; TRBD2 matches at 9 bases. CDR1 is MNHNY and CDR2 is SVGAGI in the germline V gene (reference sequence). Unmatched junction bases numbered 9, after V lost 2 bases and J lost 5 bases. The CDR3 runs 16 residues. CDR3 protein: CASSYVSSGAGETQYF. DNA for the CDR3: TGTGCCAGCAGTTACGTTTCTAGCGGGGCGGGGGAGACCCAGTACTTC.

This sequence joins TRBV4-1 and TRBJ2-7; weak D call: TRBD2 (6 bases). Germline CDR1 reads MGHRA; CDR2 reads YSYEKL. The V gene lost 0 bases and the J gene lost 2 bases, with 8 bases spanning the gap. There are 14 residues in the CDR3. Here the CDR3 reads CASSQERGPYEQYF. CDR3 nucleotides: TGCGCCAGCAGCCAAGAGCGGGGACCCTACGAGCAGTACTTC.

V and J are TRBV7-2 and TRBJ2-7; no firm D call. V dropped 0 bases and J dropped 1 base, with 4 bases sitting between them. Germline V gene lookup returns CDR1 SGHTA and CDR2 FQGNSA. This CDR3 contains 13 residues. CDR3 loop: CASSLATSYEQYF. CDR3 sequence (DNA): TGTGCCAGCAGCTTAGCGACATCCTACGAGCAGTACTTC.

V and J are TRBV2 and TRBJ2-1; tentative D call: TRBD1 (5 bases). V was clipped by 3 bases and J by 5 bases, with 11 bases between them. Germline lookup yields CDR1 SNHLY and CDR2 FYNNEI. CDR3 size: 14 residues. Written as DNA, the CDR3 is TGTGCCAGCAGTGATAGTGGACACGACAATGAGCAGTTCTTC. Its protein product is CASSDSGHDNEQFF.

The chain recombines TRBV6-5 with TRBJ2-7; D possibly corresponds to TRBD1 (6 bases). The CDR3 length is 15 residues. Germline V CDR1 and CDR2: MNHEY, SVGAGI. V lost 0 bases and J lost 0, with 9 bases in between. In DNA, the CDR3 is TGTGCCAGCAGTTACTCGCCCAGGGGCTCCTACGAGCAGTACTTC. Amino acids: CASSYSPRGSYEQYF.

The J gene is TRBJ2-1, the V gene TRBV7-2; TRBD2 matches 8 bases. The germline V gene has CDR1 SGHTA and CDR2 FQGNSA. Germline trimming cut 5 bases from V and 0 bases from J; bases unmatched to any gene: 6. This CDR3 comprises 16 residues. The CDR3 nucleotides are TGTGCCAGCAGCACGGACGGGGGGGGCTCCTACAATGAGCAGTTCTTC. Residues: CASSTDGGGSYNEQFF.

The rearrangement links TRBV11-3 to TRBJ2-3, with TRBD2 matching 9 bases. CDR1 SGHNT and CDR2 YENEEA come from the germline V gene. CDR3 length: 16 amino acids. V shed 1 base, J shed 3 bases, and the junction held 5 bases outside the gene matches. In DNA, the CDR3 is TGTGCCAGCAGCTTAGGGCGGGGGGGAAATACAGATACGCAGTATTTT. It is translated as CASSLGRGGNTDTQYF. The full variable domain, rest sourced from reference TRBV11-3 and TRBJ2-3, is EAGVVQSPRYKIIEKKQPVAFWCNPISGHNTLYWYLQNLGQGPELLIRYENEEAVDDSQLPKDRFSAERLKGVDSTLKIQPAELGDSAVYLCASSLGRGGNTDTQYFGPGTRLTVL.

This clone occurred once. The genes are TRBV7-9 and TRBJ2-3; 11 bases line up with TRBD2. The CDR3 is 16 residues long. V trimming: 4 bases; J trimming: 2 bases; junction bases outside the gene matches: 5. The germline gives CDR1 SEHNR, CDR2 FQNEAQ (reference sequence). CDR3 coding DNA: TGTGCCAGCAGCTCACTAGCGGGAGACCCCACAGATACGCAGTATTTT. Translating it yields CASSSLAGDPTDTQYF.

This clone was counted between two and nine times. The chain has TRBV27 and TRBJ2-7; D is perhaps TRBD2 (5 bases). Germline CDR1 and CDR2: MNHEY and SMNVEV (reference sequence). V was cut by 3 bases and J by 3 bases, with 15 bases left in between. This CDR3 is built from 15 residues. The CDR3 loop reads CASSFRGLDLYEQYF. Here the CDR3 DNA reads TGTGCCAGCAGTTTCCGTGGACTCGACCTCTACGAGCAGTACTTC.

The chain recombines TRBV30 with TRBJ1-2; D not certain. This CDR3 has 14 amino acids. The V gene lost 1 base and the J gene lost 3 bases, with 12 bases spanning the gap. Germline V CDR1 and CDR2: GTSNPN, SVGIG (reference sequence). The CDR3 nucleotides read TGTGCCTGGAGTGACGGGGTGGATTACTATGGCTACACCTTC. It encodes CAWSDGVDYYGYTF.

This clone has just a few counts. This chain uses TRBV23-1 with TRBJ2-1, with D possibly called TRBD1 or TRBD2 (6 bases each). TRBV23-1 is an ORF; its function is uncertain. The CDR3 consists of 16 residues. The V end was cut by 5 bases, the J end by 5 bases, with 19 bases between. The chain's CDR3 is CASSKLPGAVHNEQFF. CDR3 bases: TGCGCCAGCAGTAAACTACCGGGGGCGGTACACAATGAGCAGTTCTTC.

The chain carries TRBV2 and TRBJ1-2; a possible D gene is TRBD1 (5 bases). V shed 2 bases and J shed 8 bases, with 12 bases lying between them. The CDR3 is made up of 13 amino acids. CDR1 and CDR2 (germline): SNHLY, FYNNEI. The CDR3 loop is CASSEFRDQGYTF. In nucleotides, the CDR3 is TGTGCCAGCAGTGAATTCAGGGACCAGGGCTACACCTTC.

The V and J genes are TRBV18 and TRBJ1-2, with 7 bases matching TRBD1. CDR3 length: 17 residues. CDR1 and CDR2 (germline): KGHSH, LQKENI. The trim removed 3 bases at V and 6 bases at J, leaving 16 bases unmatched. CDR3 sequence (DNA): TGTGCCAGCTCACCCTTGGGGCCTACGACAGGGAAAGATGGCTACACCTTC. Its translation is CASSPLGPTTGKDGYTF.